The entry that follows covers one T cell receptor (beta chain) sequence. These data are taken from a study of blood T cell repertoires in COVID-19. Whole-study context: Acute-phase and convalescent COVID-19 samples originated in the United States, Italy and Spain. T cells, B-cell-depleted T cells, or PBMCs provided the cDNA or gDNA that served as material.

V lost 2 bases, J lost 4 bases, and 14 bases lay in between. Germline V gene sequence: CDR1 SEHNR, CDR2 FQNEAQ (reference sequence). The CDR3 runs to 15 residues. In the authors' workflow: Cell counts per sample came from amplifying reference gene primers. Sequencing was performed with immunoSEQ multiplex PCR; in TCRdb, only in-frame clones are kept and a portion is missing. V, J and clone size are those of that table, while D and trimming were read from the DNA. The repertoire holds fewer than 100,000 clones, with roughly nine tenths as singletons. The sample was peripheral blood. The sequence was obtained from a man aged 50-59 years with acute or convalescent COVID-19. This sequence joins TRBV7-9 and TRBJ1-2; D possibly corresponds to TRBD1 (5 bases). The CDR3 sequence: CASSLTTARGYGYTF. DNA for the CDR3: TGTGCCAGCAGCTTAACGACAGCAAGGGGCTATGGCTACACCTTC.